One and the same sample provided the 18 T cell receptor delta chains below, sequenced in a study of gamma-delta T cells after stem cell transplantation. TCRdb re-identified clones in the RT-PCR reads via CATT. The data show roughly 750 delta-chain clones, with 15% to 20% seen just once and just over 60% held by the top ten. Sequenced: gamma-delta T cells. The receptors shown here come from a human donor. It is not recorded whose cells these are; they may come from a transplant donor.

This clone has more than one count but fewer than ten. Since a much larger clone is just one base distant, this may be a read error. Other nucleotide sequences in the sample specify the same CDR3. CDR3 bases: TGTGCCTGTGACACCGTCATGGCTCAGCTGGGGGATAGAATCGGTAAACTCATCTTT. Residues: CACDTVMAQLGDRIGKLIF. The chain has TRDV2 and TRDJ1; TRDD3 matches 10 bases. V gave up 0 bases and J gave up 7 bases; unmatched junction bases: 19. The CDR3 spans 19 residues. Germline CDR1 reads GEAIGNYY; CDR2 reads EKD.

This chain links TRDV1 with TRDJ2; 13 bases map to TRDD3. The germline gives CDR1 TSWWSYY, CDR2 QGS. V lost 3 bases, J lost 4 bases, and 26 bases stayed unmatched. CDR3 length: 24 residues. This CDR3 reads CALGEPPYFLPRYTGGYGTAQLFF. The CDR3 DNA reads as TGTGCTCTTGGGGAGCCGCCTTACTTCCTACCCCGGTATACTGGGGGATACGGGACAGCACAACTCTTCTTT.

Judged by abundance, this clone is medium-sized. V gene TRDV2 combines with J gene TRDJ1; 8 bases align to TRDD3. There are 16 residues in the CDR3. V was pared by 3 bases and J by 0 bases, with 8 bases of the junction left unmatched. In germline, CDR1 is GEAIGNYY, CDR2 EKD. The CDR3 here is CACDPLGDRDTDKLIF. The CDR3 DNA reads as TGTGCCTGTGACCCTCTGGGGGACCGAGACACCGATAAACTCATCTTT.

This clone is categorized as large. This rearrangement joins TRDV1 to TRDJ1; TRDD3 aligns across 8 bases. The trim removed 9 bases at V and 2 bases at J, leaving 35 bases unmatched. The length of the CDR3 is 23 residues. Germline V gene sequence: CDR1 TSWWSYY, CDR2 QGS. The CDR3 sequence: CALPGDGPLPTMGDPIETDKLIF. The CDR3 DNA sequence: TGTGCTCTGCCAGGGGACGGCCCCCTGCCGACCATGGGGGATCCCATCGAGACCGATAAACTCATCTTT.

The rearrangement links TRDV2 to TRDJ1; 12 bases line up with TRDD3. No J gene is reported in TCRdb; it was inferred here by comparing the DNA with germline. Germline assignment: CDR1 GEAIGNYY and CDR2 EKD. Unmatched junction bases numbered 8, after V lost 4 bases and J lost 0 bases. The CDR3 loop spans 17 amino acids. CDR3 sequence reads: CACDVLGDTPYTDKLIF. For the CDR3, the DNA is TGTGCCTGTGATGTACTGGGGGATACTCCGTACACCGATAAACTCATCTTT.

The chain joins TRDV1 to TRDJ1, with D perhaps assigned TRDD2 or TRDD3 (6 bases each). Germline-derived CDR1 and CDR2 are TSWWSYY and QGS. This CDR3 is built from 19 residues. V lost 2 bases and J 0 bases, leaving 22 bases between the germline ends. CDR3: CALGESVLPGGPYTDKLIF. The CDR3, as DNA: TGTGCTCTTGGGGAATCCGTCCTTCCCGGGGGACCGTACACCGATAAACTCATCTTT.

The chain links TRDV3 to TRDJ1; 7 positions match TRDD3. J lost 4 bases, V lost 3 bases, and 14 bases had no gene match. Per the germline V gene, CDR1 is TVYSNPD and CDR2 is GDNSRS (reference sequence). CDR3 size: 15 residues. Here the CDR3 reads CALVAGADTVDKLIF. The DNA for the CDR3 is TGTGCCTTGGTAGCTGGGGCGGATACGGTCGATAAACTCATCTTT.

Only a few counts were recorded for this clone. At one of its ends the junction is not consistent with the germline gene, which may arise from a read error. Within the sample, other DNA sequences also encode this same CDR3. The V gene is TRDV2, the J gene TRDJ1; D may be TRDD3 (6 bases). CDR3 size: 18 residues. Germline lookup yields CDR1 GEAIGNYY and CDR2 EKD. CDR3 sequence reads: CACDSLGGGGSYTDKLIF. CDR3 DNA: TGTGCCTGTGACTCCCTAGGTGGTGGGGGTTCGTACACCGATAAGCTCATCTTT.

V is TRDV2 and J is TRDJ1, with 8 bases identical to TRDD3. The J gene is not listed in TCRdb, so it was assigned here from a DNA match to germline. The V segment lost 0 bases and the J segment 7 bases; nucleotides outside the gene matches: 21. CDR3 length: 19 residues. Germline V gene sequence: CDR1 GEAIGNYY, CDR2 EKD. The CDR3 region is CACDTGRAQRGDRSGKLIF. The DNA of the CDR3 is TGTGCCTGTGACACCGGTAGGGCTCAGAGGGGGGATAGAAGCGGTAAACTCATCTTT.

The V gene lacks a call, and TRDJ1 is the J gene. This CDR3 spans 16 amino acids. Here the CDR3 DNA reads TGTGCCTGTGACACCGTTCCTGCAAGGAACACCGATAAACTCATCTTT. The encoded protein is CACDTVPARNTDKLIF.

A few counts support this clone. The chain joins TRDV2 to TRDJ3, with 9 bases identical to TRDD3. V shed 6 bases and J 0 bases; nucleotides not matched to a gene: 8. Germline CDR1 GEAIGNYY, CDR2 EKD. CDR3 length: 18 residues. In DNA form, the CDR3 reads TGTGCCTGTTCTCTACTGGGGGACAGCTCCTGGGACACCCGACAGATGTTTTTC. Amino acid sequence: CACSLLGDSSWDTRQMFF.

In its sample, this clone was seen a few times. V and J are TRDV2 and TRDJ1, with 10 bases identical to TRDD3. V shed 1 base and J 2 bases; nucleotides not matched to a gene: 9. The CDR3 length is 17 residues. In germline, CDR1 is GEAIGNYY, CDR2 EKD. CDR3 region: CACDTKLGDPITDKLIF. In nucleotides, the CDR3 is TGTGCCTGTGACACGAAACTGGGGGATCCCATTACCGATAAACTCATCTTT.

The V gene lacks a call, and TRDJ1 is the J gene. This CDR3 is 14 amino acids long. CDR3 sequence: CACDYLDSTDKLIF. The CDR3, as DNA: TGTGCCTGTGACTACCTGGATTCCACCGATAAACTCATCTTT.

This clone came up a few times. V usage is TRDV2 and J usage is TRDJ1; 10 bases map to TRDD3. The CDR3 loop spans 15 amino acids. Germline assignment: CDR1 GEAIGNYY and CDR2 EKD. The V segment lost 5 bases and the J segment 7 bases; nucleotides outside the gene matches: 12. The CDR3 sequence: CACVPLGDSWAKLIF. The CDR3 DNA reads TGTGCCTGTGTCCCTCTGGGGGATAGTTGGGCTAAACTCATCTTT.

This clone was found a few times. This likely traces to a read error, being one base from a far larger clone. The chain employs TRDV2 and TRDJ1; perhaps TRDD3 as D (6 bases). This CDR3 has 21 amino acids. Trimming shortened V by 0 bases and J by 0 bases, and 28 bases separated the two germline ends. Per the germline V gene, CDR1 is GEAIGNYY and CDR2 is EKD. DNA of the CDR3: TGTGCCTGTGACACCGTCACTGGGAGATACAACGGGACTTCGTACACCGATAAACTCATCTTT. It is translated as CACDTVTGRYNGTSYTDKLIF.

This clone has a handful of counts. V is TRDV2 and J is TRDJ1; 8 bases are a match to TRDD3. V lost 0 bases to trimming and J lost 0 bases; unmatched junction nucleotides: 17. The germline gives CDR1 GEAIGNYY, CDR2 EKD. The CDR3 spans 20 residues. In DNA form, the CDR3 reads TGTGCCTGTGACACCGTTTTACGGGGTACTGGGGGGTCGTACACCGATAAACTCATCTTT. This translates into CACDTVLRGTGGSYTDKLIF.

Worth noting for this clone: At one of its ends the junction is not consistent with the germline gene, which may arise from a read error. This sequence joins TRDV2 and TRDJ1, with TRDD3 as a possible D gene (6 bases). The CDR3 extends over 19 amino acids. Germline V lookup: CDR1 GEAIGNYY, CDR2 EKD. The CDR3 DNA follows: TGTGCCTGTGACACAATTACGATAGGGGATGTTCCGGGGACCGATAAACTCACCTTT. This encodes CACDTITIGDVPGTDKLTF.

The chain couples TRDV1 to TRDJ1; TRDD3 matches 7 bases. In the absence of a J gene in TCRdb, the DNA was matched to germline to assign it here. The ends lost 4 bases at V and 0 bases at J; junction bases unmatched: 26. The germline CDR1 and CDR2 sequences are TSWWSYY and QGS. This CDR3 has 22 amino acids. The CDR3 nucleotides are TGTGCTCTTGGGGCTACTTCTAGGTGGGGGAGACGAAACTGTTGGTACACCGATAAACTCATCTTT. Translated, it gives CALGATSRWGRRNCWYTDKLIF.